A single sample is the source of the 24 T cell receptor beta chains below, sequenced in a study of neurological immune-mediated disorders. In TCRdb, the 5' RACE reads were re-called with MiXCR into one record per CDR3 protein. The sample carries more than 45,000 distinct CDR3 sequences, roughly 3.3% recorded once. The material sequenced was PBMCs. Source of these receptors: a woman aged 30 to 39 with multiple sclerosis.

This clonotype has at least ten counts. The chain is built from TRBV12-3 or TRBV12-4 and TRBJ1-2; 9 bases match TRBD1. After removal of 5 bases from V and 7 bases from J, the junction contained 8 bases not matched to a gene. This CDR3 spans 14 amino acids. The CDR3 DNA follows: TGTGCCAGCAGTCAGGACAGGGGAAAAAGTGGCTACACCTTC. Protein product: CASSQDRGKSGYTF.

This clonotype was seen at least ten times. The CDR3: CSAPQVEETSNQPQHF. The CDR3 DNA sequence: TGCAGTGCTCCCCAGGTGGAGGAGACTAGCAATCAGCCCCAGCATTTT. This chain connects TRBV20-1 to TRBJ1-5; the D is unclear. The germline CDR1 and CDR2 sequences are DFQATT and SNEGSKA (reference sequence). This CDR3 is built from 16 residues. Trimming shortened V by 5 bases and J by 0 bases, and 17 bases separated the two germline ends.

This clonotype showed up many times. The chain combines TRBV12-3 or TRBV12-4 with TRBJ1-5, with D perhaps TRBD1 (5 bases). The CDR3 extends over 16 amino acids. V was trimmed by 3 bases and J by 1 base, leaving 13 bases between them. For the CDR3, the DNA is TGTGCCAGCAGTTTCTCGGGGCCGGGCAGCAATCAGCCCCAGCATTTT. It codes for CASSFSGPGSNQPQHF.

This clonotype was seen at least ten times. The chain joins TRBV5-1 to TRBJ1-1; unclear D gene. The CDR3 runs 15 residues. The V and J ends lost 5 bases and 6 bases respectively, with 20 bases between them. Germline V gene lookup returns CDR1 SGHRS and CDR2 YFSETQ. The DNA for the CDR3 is TGCGCCAGCAGGGAAAACATGAATACGATCGCTGAAGCTTTCTTT. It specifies CASRENMNTIAEAFF.

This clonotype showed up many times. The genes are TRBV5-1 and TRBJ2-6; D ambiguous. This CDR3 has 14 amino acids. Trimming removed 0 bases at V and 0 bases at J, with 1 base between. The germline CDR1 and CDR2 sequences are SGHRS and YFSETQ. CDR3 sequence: CASSLDSGANVLTF. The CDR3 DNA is TGCGCCAGCAGCTTGGACTCTGGGGCCAACGTCCTGACTTTC.

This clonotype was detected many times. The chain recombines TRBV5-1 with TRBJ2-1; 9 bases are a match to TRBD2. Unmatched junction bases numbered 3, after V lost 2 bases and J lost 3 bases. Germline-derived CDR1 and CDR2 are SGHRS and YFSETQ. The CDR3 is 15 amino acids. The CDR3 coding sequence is TGCGCCAGCAGCTTCGCTAGCGGGAACTACAATGAGCAGTTCTTC. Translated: CASSFASGNYNEQFF.

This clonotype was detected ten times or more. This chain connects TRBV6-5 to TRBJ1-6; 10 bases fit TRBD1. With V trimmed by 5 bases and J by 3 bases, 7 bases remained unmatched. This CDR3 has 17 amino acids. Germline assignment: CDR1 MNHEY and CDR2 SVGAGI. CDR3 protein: CASSPWTGGGYNSPLHF. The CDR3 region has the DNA TGTGCCAGCAGTCCATGGACAGGGGGTGGCTATAATTCACCCCTCCACTTT.

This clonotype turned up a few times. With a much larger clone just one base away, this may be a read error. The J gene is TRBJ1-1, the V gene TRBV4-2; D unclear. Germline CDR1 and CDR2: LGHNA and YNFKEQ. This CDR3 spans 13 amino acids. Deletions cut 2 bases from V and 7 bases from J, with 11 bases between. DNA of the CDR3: TGTGCCAGCAGCCAACCGACCCCGGGTGAAGCTTTCTTT. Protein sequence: CASSQPTPGEAFF.

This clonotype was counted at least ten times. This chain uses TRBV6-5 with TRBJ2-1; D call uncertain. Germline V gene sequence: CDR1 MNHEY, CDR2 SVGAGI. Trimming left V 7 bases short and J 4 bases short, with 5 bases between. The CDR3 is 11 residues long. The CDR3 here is CASTSYNEQFF. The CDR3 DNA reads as TGTGCCAGCACCTCGTACAATGAGCAGTTCTTC.

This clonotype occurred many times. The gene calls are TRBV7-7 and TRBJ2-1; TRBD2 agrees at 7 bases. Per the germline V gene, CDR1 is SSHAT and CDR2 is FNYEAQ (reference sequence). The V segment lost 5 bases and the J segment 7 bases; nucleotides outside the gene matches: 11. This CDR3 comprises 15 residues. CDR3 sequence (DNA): TGTGCCAGCAGCCCAACTAGCGCGGGGTGGAATGAGCAGTTCTTC. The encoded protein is CASSPTSAGWNEQFF.

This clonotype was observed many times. In nucleotides, the CDR3 is TGTGCCTGGGGGCCCGAGTCTAGTTCTACGCAGTATTTT. The encoded protein is CAWGPESSSTQYF. V and J are TRBV30 and TRBJ2-3; D call uncertain. Per the germline V gene, CDR1 is GTSNPN and CDR2 is SVGIG (reference sequence). V was cut by 5 bases and J by 8 bases, with 17 bases left in between. The CDR3 is made up of 13 amino acids.

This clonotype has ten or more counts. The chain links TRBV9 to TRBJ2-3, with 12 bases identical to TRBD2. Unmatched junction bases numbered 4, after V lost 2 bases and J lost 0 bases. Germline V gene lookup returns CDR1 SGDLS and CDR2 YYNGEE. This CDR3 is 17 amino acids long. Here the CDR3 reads CASSVTTSGRSTDTQYF. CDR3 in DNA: TGTGCCAGCAGCGTTACTACTAGCGGGAGGAGCACAGATACGCAGTATTTT.

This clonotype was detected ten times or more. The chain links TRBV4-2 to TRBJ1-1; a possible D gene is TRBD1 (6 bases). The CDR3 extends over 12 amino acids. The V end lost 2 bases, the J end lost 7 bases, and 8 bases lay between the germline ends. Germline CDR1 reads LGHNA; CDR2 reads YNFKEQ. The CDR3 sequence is CASSQPGVEAFF. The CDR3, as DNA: TGTGCCAGCAGCCAACCAGGGGTTGAAGCTTTCTTT.

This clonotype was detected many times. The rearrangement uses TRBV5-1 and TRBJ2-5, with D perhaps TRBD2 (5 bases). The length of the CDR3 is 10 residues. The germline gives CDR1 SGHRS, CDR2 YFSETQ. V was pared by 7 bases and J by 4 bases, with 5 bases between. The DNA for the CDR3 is TGCGCCAGCGGAGGAGAGACCCAGTACTTC. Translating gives CASGGETQYF. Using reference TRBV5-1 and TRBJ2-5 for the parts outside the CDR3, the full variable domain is KAGVTQTPRYLIKTRGQQVTLSCSPISGHRSVSWYQQTPGQGLQFLFEYFSETQRNKGNFPGRFSGRQFSNSRSEMNVSTLELGDSALYLCASGGETQYFGPGTRLLVL.

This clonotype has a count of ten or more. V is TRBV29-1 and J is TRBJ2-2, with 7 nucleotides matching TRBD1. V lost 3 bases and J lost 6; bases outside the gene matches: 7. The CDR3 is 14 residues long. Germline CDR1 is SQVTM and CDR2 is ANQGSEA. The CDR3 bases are TGCAGCGTTGATAGGACAGGCATGGCCGGGGAGCTGTTTTTT. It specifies CSVDRTGMAGELFF.

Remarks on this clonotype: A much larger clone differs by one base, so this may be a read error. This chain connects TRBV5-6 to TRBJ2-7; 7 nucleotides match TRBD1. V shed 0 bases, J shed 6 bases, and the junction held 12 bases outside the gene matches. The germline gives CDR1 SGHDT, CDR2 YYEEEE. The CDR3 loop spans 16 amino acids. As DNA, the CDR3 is TGTGCCAGCAGCTTGGGGGGAGTGGGGACAGCGAGCGAGCAGTACTTC. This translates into CASSLGGVGTASEQYF.

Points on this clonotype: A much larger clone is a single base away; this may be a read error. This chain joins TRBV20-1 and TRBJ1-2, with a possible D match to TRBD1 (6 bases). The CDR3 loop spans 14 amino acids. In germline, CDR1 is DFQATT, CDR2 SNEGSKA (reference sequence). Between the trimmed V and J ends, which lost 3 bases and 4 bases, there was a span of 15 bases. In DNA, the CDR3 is TGCAGTGCTAGCGCTGACAGGACCACCTATGGCTACACCTTC. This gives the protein CSASADRTTYGYTF.

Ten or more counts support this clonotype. CDR3 DNA sequence: TGTGCCAGCAGCCACAGAGGGGGATCGCTTTCGGTTGGAGAGACCCAGTACTTC. Its translation: CASSHRGGSLSVGETQYF. J is TRBJ2-5 and V is TRBV3-1, with D maybe TRBD1 (6 bases). CDR3 length: 18 residues. CDR1 and CDR2 (germline): LGHDT, YNNKEL (reference sequence). V was trimmed by 3 bases and J by 4 bases, leaving 24 bases between them.

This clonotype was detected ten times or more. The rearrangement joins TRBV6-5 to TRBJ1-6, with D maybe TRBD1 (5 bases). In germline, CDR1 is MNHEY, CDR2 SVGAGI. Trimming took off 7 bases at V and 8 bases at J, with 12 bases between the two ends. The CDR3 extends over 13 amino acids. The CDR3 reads CASIPTVYSPLHF. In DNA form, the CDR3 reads TGTGCCAGCATCCCGACAGTTTATTCACCCCTCCACTTT.

The CDR3 reads CASSGDRGLMTQYF. The CDR3 DNA follows: TGTGCCAGCAGTGGGGACAGGGGGTTGATGACCCAGTACTTC. The chain carries TRBV25-1 and TRBJ2-5; 11 nucleotides match TRBD1. CDR1 is MGHDK and CDR2 is SYGVNS in the germline V gene. The length of the CDR3 is 14 residues. J lost 7 bases, V lost 4 bases, and 5 bases had no gene match.

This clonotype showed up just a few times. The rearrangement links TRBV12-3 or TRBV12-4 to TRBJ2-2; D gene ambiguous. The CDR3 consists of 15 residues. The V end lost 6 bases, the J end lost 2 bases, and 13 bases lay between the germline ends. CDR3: CASSYTGPNTGELFF. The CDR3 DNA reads TGTGCCAGCAGCTACACCGGCCCAAACACCGGGGAGCTGTTTTTT.

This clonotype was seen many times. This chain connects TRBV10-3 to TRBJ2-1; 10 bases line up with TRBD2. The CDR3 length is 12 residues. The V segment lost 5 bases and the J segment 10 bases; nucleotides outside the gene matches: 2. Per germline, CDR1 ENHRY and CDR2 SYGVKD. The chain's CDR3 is CAISTSGAEQFF. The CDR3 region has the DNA TGTGCCATCAGTACTAGCGGGGCAGAGCAGTTCTTC.

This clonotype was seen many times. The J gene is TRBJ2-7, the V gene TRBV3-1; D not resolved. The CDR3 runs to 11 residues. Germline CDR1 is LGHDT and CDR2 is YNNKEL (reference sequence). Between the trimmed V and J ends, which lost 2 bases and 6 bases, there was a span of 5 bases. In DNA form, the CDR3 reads TGTGCCAGCAGCCAATGGGCCGAGCAGTACTTC. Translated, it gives CASSQWAEQYF.

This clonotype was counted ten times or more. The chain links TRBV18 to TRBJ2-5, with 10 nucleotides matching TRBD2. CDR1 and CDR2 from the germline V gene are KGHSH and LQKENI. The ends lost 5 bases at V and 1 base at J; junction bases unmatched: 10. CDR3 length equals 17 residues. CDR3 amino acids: CASSGITLAGSQETQYF. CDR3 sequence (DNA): TGTGCCAGCTCAGGGATTACACTAGCGGGGAGCCAAGAGACCCAGTACTTC. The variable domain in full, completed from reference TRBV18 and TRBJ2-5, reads NAGVMQNPRHLVRRRGQEARLRCSPMKGHSHVYWYRQLPEEGLKFMVYLQKENIIDESGMPKERFSAEFPKEGPSILRIQQVVRGDSAAYFCASSGITLAGSQETQYFGPGTRLLVL.